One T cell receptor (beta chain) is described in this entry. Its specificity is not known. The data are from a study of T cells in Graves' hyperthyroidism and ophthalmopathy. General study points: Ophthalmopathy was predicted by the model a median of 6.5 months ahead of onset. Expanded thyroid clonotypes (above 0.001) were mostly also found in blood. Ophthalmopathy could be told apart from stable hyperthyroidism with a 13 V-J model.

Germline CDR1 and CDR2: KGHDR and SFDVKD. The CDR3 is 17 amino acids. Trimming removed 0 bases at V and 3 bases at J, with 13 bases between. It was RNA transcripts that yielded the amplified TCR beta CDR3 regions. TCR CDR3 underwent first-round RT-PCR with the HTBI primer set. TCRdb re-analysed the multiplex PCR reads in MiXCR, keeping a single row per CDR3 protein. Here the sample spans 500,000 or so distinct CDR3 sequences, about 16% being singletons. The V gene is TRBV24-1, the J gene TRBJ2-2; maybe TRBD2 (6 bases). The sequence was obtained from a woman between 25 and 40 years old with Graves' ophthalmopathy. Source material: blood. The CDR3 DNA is TGTGCCACCAGTGATTTGCAAACGGGAGCGGACACCGGGGAGCTGTTTTTT. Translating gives CATSDLQTGADTGELFF.